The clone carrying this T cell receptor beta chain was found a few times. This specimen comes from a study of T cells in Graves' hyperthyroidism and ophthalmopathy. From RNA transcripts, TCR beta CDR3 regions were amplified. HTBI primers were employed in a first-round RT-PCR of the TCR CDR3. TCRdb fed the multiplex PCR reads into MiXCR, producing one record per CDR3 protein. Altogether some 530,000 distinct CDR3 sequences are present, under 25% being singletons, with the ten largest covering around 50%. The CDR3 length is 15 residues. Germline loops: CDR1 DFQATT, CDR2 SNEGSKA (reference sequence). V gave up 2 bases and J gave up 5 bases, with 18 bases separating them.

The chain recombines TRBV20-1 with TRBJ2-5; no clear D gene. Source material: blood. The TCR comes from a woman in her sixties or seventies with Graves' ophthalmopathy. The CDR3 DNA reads TGCAGTGCTAGACGTCCCCGTATACTTGAGGAGACCCAGTACTTC. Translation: CSARRPRILEETQYF.